The 14 T cell receptor beta chains given below trace back to one sample, sequenced in a study of cytomegalovirus exposure and HLA in healthy donors. The primer mix had 60 Vbeta and 13 Jbeta primers. Clones were sequenced by immunoSEQ multiplex PCR, and TCRdb holds only the in-frame ones, with some missing. The profile shows roughly 150,000 clones, around three quarters of them singletons. Sequenced material: PBMCs. Receptors were obtained from a woman between 40 and 50 years old in good health and CMV-seronegative.

The chain employs TRBV28 and TRBJ2-1; 12 bases line up with TRBD2. The J segment lost 9 bases and the V segment lost 2 bases, leaving 5 bases of the junction unmatched. Germline V gene sequence: CDR1 MDHEN, CDR2 SYDVKM. CDR3 length equals 15 residues. Here the CDR3 DNA reads TGTGCCAGCAGTTTACTAGCGGGGGGGCCGAGTGAGCAGTTCTTC. Translating gives CASSLLAGGPSEQFF.

The V call is TRBV11-3, the J call TRBJ2-1, with TRBD2 as a possible D gene (5 bases). The CDR3 is 13 amino acids. V lost 5 bases, J lost 8 bases, and 13 bases lay in between. CDR1 and CDR2 from the germline V gene are SGHNT and YENEEA. CDR3 protein: CASSPSSEDEQFF. In DNA, the CDR3 is TGTGCCAGCAGCCCGAGTAGCGAGGATGAGCAGTTCTTC.

The gene calls are TRBV5-6 and TRBJ2-2; 9 bases agree with TRBD1. CDR3 length: 17 amino acids. Per the germline V gene, CDR1 is SGHDT and CDR2 is YYEEEE. Trimming at V came to 0 bases and at J to 4 bases, leaving 7 bases not matched to a gene. The chain's CDR3 is CASSLAGAQGATGELFF. The CDR3, as DNA: TGTGCCAGCAGCTTGGCGGGGGCACAGGGGGCCACCGGGGAGCTGTTTTTT. The entire variable domain, with the rest obtained from reference TRBV5-6 and TRBJ2-2, is as follows: DAGVTQSPTHLIKTRGQQVTLRCSPKSGHDTVSWYQQALGQGPQFIFQYYEEEERQRGNFPDRFSGHQFPNYSSELNVNALLLGDSALYLCASSLAGAQGATGELFFGEGSRLTVL.

This clone was detected a few times. V is TRBV6-4 and J is TRBJ1-1; 9 bases match TRBD1. Germline assignment: CDR1 MRHNA and CDR2 SNTAGT. The CDR3 sequence is 13 residues long. V lost 2 bases, J lost 11 bases, and 6 bases stayed unmatched. Here the CDR3 reads CASSDTPGQGAFF. The CDR3, as DNA: TGTGCCAGCAGTGACACTCCTGGACAGGGGGCTTTCTTT.

This chain links TRBV28 with TRBJ1-4; D ambiguous. V was shortened by 10 bases and J by 2 bases, with 11 bases between the two germline ends. The CDR3 sequence is 13 residues long. CDR1 MDHEN and CDR2 SYDVKM come from the germline V gene. Here the CDR3 DNA reads TGTGCCACCGCTCCCGGGACTAATGAAAAACTGTTTTTT. This sequence encodes CATAPGTNEKLFF.

V is TRBV10-1 and J is TRBJ1-2, with D unresolved. The V end lost 3 bases, the J end lost 4 bases, and 12 bases lay between the germline ends. The CDR3 length is 14 residues. Germline CDR1 WNHNN, CDR2 SYGVQD (reference sequence). CDR3 nucleotides: TGCGCCAGCAGTGAAGAGGAGGGAAGCTATGGCTACACCTTC. Protein: CASSEEEGSYGYTF.

The genes are TRBV5-1 and TRBJ2-3, with 9 nucleotides matching TRBD2. Germline V gene sequence: CDR1 SGHRS, CDR2 YFSETQ. The CDR3 runs 18 residues. Unmatched junction bases numbered 10, after V lost 0 bases and J lost 2 bases. The CDR3 protein is CASSLGYLAGRSTDTQYF. In DNA, the CDR3 is TGCGCCAGCAGCTTGGGGTACCTAGCGGGAAGATCCACAGATACGCAGTATTTT. Drawing the rest from reference TRBV5-1 and TRBJ2-3, the complete variable domain is KAGVTQTPRYLIKTRGQQVTLSCSPISGHRSVSWYQQTPGQGLQFLFEYFSETQRNKGNFPGRFSGRQFSNSRSEMNVSTLELGDSALYLCASSLGYLAGRSTDTQYFGPGTRLTVL.

V is TRBV5-1 and J is TRBJ1-1; D might be TRBD1 (5 bases). The CDR3 contains 14 residues. CDR1 SGHRS and CDR2 YFSETQ come from the germline V gene. The V end was cut by 7 bases, the J end by 2 bases, with 15 bases between. DNA for the CDR3: TGCGCCAGCCGATCAGGACACGCTAACACTGAAGCTTTCTTT. Residues: CASRSGHANTEAFF.

The V and J genes are TRBV28 and TRBJ1-2; 8 bases match TRBD1. Trimming removed 4 bases from V and 8 bases from J; junction bases left unmatched: 6. CDR1 is MDHEN, CDR2 SYDVKM, per germline. This CDR3 is 13 amino acids long. The CDR3 region has the DNA TGTGCCAGCAGTTGGGGACAGGCGGGCGGCTACACCTTC. This codes for CASSWGQAGGYTF.

The CDR3 sequence: CASSPTQGTDTQYF. The CDR3, as DNA: TGTGCCAGCTCACCAACACAGGGCACAGATACGCAGTATTTT. The genes are TRBV18 and TRBJ2-3, with D perhaps matching TRBD1 (5 bases). With 2 bases removed from V and 1 base from J, the gap between germline ends came to 7 bases. Germline lookup yields CDR1 KGHSH and CDR2 LQKENI. This CDR3 comprises 14 residues.

This chain uses TRBV28 with TRBJ2-1, with 11 bases aligning to TRBD2. The CDR3 is 14 residues long. V gave up 6 bases and J gave up 5 bases; unmatched junction bases: 3. Germline V gene data show CDR1 as MDHEN and CDR2 as SYDVKM. CDR3 DNA sequence: TGTGCCAGCAGGTATAGCGGGGGGGACAATGAGCAGTTCTTC. Its translation is CASRYSGGDNEQFF.

The chain carries TRBV5-1 and TRBJ2-7, with a possible D match to TRBD2 (6 bases). The V end was cut by 4 bases, the J end by 3 bases, with 17 bases between. The germline V gene encodes CDR1 SGHRS and CDR2 YFSETQ. The CDR3 consists of 15 residues. CDR3 sequence: CASSGGTAYFYEQYF. The CDR3 nucleotides are TGCGCCAGCAGCGGGGGGACGGCTTATTTCTACGAGCAGTACTTC.

The genes are TRBV7-9 and TRBJ2-1; 7 bases fit TRBD2. The V gene's germline CDR1 is SEHNR and CDR2 FQNEAQ (reference sequence). CDR3 length: 16 residues. V lost 4 bases to trimming and J lost 7 bases; unmatched junction nucleotides: 13. CDR3 protein: CASSSSSGPPRNEQFF. The CDR3 region has the DNA TGTGCCAGCAGCTCCTCTAGCGGCCCCCCGAGGAATGAGCAGTTCTTC.

CDR3: CASSSRGLAGGNEQFF. For the CDR3, the DNA is TGTGCCAGCAGCTCCCGAGGGCTAGCGGGGGGGAATGAGCAGTTCTTC. The chain is built from TRBV7-8 and TRBJ2-1, with 12 bases aligning to TRBD2. The V gene end was trimmed by 4 bases and the J gene end by 7 bases; junction bases not matched to a gene: 8. Germline values: CDR1 SGHVS, CDR2 FQNEAQ. The CDR3 totals 16 residues.